This paragraph reports one T cell receptor (beta chain). What it binds is not known. This entry belongs to a study of T cell responses to AZD1222 COVID-19 vaccine. Findings and limits, study-wide: Only a handful of AZD1222 recipients were seropositive at baseline.

This table comes from immunoSEQ multiplex PCR, and its TCRdb copy is limited to in-frame clones, with some not included. The sample carries 30,000 to 35,000 clones, 86% recorded once. From germline, CDR1 is SEHNR and CDR2 FQNEAQ (reference sequence). V lost 5 bases and J lost 0, with 17 bases in between. This CDR3 is built from 17 residues. The sequencing used peripheral blood, collected on day 0 of AZD1222 vaccination. The rearrangement links TRBV7-9 to TRBJ1-3; D is unclear. This TCR was recovered from an adult in good health. The CDR3 DNA follows: TGTGCCAGCAGCCTTTTAACCCAGGCAATCTCTGGAAACACCATATATTTT. It specifies CASSLLTQAISGNTIYF.